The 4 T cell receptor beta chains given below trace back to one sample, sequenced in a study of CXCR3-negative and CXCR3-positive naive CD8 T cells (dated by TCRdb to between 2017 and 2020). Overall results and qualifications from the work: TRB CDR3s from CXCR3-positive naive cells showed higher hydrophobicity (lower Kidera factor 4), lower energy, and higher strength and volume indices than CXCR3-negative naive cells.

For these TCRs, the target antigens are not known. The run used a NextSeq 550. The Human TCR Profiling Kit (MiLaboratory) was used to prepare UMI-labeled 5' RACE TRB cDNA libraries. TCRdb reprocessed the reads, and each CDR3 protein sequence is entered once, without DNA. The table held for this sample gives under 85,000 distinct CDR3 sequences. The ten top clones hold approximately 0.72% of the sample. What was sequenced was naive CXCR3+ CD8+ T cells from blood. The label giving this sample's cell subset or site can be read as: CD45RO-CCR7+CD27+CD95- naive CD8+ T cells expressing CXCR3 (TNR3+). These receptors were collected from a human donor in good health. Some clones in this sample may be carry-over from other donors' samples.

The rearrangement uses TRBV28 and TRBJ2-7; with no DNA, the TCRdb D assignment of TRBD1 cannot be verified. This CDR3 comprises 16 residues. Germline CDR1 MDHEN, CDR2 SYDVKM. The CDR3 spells CASSQHGQRGVYEKYF.

The chain's CDR3 is CASSFWTGGSYNEQFF. This chain uses TRBV7-9 with TRBJ2-1; as DNA is missing, the TRBD1 call by TCRdb cannot be tested. The CDR3 consists of 16 residues. The V gene's germline CDR1 is SEHNR and CDR2 FQNEAQ (reference sequence).

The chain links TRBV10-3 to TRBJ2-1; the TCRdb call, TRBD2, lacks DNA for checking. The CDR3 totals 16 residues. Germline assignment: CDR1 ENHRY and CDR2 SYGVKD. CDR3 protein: CAISESSGGAANEQFF.

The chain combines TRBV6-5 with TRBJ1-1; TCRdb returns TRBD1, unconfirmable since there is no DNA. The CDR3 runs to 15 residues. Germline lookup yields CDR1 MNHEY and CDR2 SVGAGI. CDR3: CASSFPGGGNTEAFF.